This entry is about one T cell receptor (beta chain). One to two pinch biopsies were taken from the rectum during colonoscopy. The entry originates in a study of pediatric ulcerative colitis. The CDR3 loop spans 14 amino acids. Germline-derived CDR1 and CDR2 are SGHVS and FQNEAQ. The V gene lost 1 base and the J gene lost 4 bases, with 10 bases spanning the gap. Produced via immunoSEQ multiplex PCR; TCRdb's table is partial and in-frame only. The table has 15,000 to 20,000 clones, roughly three quarters seen once. This sequence was found in a boy younger than 18 who was a control in a study of pediatric ulcerative colitis. The chain joins TRBV7-8 to TRBJ1-2; D not resolved. Source material: gut tissue. Here the CDR3 DNA reads TGTGCCAGCAGCTTAGACCCAAGGCCCTATGGCTACACCTTC. Its translation: CASSLDPRPYGYTF.